The 4 T cell receptor beta chains in this list originate from one sample, sequenced in a study of cytomegalovirus exposure and HLA in healthy donors. Both 60 Vbeta primers and 13 Jbeta primers went into the PCR. TCRdb's table, derived via immunoSEQ multiplex PCR, lists solely in-frame clones and lacks some. The sample yields 120,000 or so clones, more than 65% seen once. Input material: PBMCs. The origin of the receptors is a young man in good health and CMV-seronegative.

J is TRBJ2-5 and V is TRBV2, with 9 bases fitting TRBD1. Germline V gene data show CDR1 as SNHLY and CDR2 as FYNNEI. This CDR3 has 15 residues. Losses at the gene ends were 8 bases for V and 1 base for J; bases not matched to a gene: 8. The CDR3 DNA is TGTGCCAGCGCTCCGGGACAGGGTTTCCAAGAGACCCAGTACTTC. It translates to CASAPGQGFQETQYF.

The chain combines TRBV11-1 with TRBJ1-6; 10 nucleotides line up with TRBD1. Trimming at V came to 5 bases and at J to 5 bases, leaving 9 bases not matched to a gene. This CDR3 comprises 17 residues. Germline CDR1 and CDR2: SGHAT and FQDESV (reference sequence). The CDR3 protein is CASSPSRTGGDNSPLHF. The CDR3, as DNA: TGTGCCAGCAGCCCGTCGCGGACAGGGGGGGATAATTCACCCCTCCACTTT. Based on the CDR3 plus reference TRBV11-1 and TRBJ1-6, the full variable domain is EAEVAQSPRYKITEKSQAVAFWCDPISGHATLYWYRQILGQGPELLVQFQDESVVDDSQLPKDRFSAERLKGVDSTLKIQPAELGDSAMYLCASSPSRTGGDNSPLHFGNGTRLTVT.

This chain joins TRBV7-2 and TRBJ1-2, with D unresolved. V was clipped by 4 bases and J by 2 bases, with 14 bases between them. CDR1 is SGHTA, CDR2 FQGNSA, per germline. This CDR3 contains 15 residues. The CDR3 sequence: CASSSPGRPNYGYTF. The CDR3 DNA reads as TGTGCCAGCAGCTCGCCCGGGAGGCCCAACTATGGCTACACCTTC. The entire variable domain, with the rest obtained from reference TRBV7-2 and TRBJ1-2, is as follows: GAGVSQSPSNKVTEKGKDVELRCDPISGHTALYWYRQSLGQGLEFLIYFQGNSAPDKSGLPSDRFSAERTGGSVSTLTIQRTQQEDSAVYLCASSSPGRPNYGYTFGSGTRLTVV.

The chain employs TRBV2 and TRBJ2-2; TRBD1 aligns across 11 bases. Per germline, CDR1 SNHLY and CDR2 FYNNEI. The CDR3 has 16 amino acids. V shed 6 bases and J 4 bases; nucleotides not matched to a gene: 7. The CDR3 nucleotides are TGTGCCAGCAGCCCGGGACAGGGGGTTCTCACCGGGGAGCTGTTTTTT. It encodes CASSPGQGVLTGELFF.